This T cell receptor beta chain was documented in a study of blood T cell repertoires in COVID-19 (dated by TCRdb to the early 2020s). Regarding the study in general: Samples from collaborators originated in the United States, Italy and Spain and spanned both the acute and convalescent phases of COVID-19. The samples were drawn from the first 160 participants of the ongoing ImmuneRACE study and from 1,254 subjects provided by 6 global collaborators. Sample metadata almost always included a de-identified subject ID, COVID-19 status, age in years and sex. The prospective study material was composed of cDNA or gDNA derived from T cells, B-cell-depleted T cells, or PBMCs. A freely available public database, intended as a resource for researchers studying the immune response to SARS-CoV-2, is where the repertoires were released. Deeply sampled blood TCRbeta repertoires from subjects exposed to, actively infected with, or recovered from COVID-19 were included in the dataset. Where HLA class I and class II types were available, the types were taken from metadata supplied by the sample provider, not from assay-based typing.

Participants in the prospective study were enrolled through a virtual design, were aged about 18 to 90 years, and lived in approximately 25 United States geographic areas. Cohort assignment in the prospective study relied on participant-reported clinical history from a screening survey and a study questionnaire. For ImmuneRACE Cohort 3, a participant was defined as recovered based on two consecutive negative NP/OP PCR tests, clearance by a healthcare professional, or resolution of symptoms. Mobile phlebotomists in the prospective study collected whole blood, serum and a nasopharyngeal or oropharyngeal swab from every participant. Additional blood draws and questionnaires over an approximately 2-month period could optionally be provided by prospective study participants. Blood samples from the prospective study were shipped frozen or at room temperature prior to DNA extraction. TCRbeta CDR3 regions were amplified from genomic DNA by means of the immunoSEQ Assay, a bias-controlled multiplex PCR. The source study handled its data this way. Within the assay, amplification of reference gene primers was used to estimate how many nucleated cells each sample contained. To quantify the absolute abundance of each unique TCRbeta CDR3 rearrangement, sequence reads were collapsed and filtered. For each sample, productive Simpson clonality was calculated by taking the square root of Simpson's diversity index across productive rearrangements. What TCRdb holds here is the immuneACCESS table cut down to in-frame rearrangements. Part of the clones is not present; checked against another copy, under half of the missing clones reflect an unresolved V gene, and the others are unexplained. The V and J calls and clone size are taken from that table; D and trimming were inferred from the DNA. In all, the sample holds more than 250,000 clones, and 87% of those were seen once. The top ten clonotypes cover under 6.5% of the sample.

CDR1 and CDR2, looked up from the germline V gene, are ENHRY and SYGVKD. Spanning cysteine to phenylalanine, the CDR3 consists of 13 amino acids. Only the CDR3 DNA is retained, 39 bases long and in frame from the first base. Trimming takes 2 bases from V and 3 bases from J, and the germline ends sit 5 bases apart. Overall study results and their limits: The quantity of clinical and demographic metadata differed by source and by participant and was supplied without curation.

On this clone: Its antigen has not been determined. No much larger clone exists at a distance of one base, and base qualities are not known.

This sequence uses TRBV10-3 and TRBJ1-5; no D gene call is confident. The TCR originated in a woman under 40 who had recovered from COVID-19. Material: PBMCs or T cells enriched from blood (not recorded which). The DNA sequence is as follows: TGTGCCATCAGTGAGGACAACAATCAGCCCCAGCATTTT. This encodes CAISEDNNQPQHF.